This is a list of T cell receptor beta chains from one sample in a study of T cells in Graves' hyperthyroidism and ophthalmopathy. TCRdb re-derived calls from the multiplex PCR reads in MiXCR, one entry per CDR3 protein. Of fewer than 500,000 distinct CDR3 sequences listed, roughly 12% are singletons. The sample taken for sequencing was blood. These receptor sequences come from a man aged 30-40 years with Graves' hyperthyroidism that later progressed to Graves' ophthalmopathy. CDR3s include the opening cysteine and the closing phenylalanine or tryptophan. Fields, in order: clone size, J gene, D gene, V gene, CDR3 protein, CDR3 DNA. D genes are given only for firm matches. Not all rows give a size; the values are once, few, many and, for expanded clones, a class.

many	TRBJ2-7	.	TRBV28	CASSLGMGYEQYF	TGTGCCAGCAGTTTGGGCATGGGCTACGAGCAGTACTTC
.	TRBJ2-3	TRBD2	TRBV5-4	CASSFSGGTDTQYF	TGTGCCAGCAGCTTTAGCGGGGGCACAGATACGCAGTATTTT
few	TRBJ1-1	.	TRBV6-4	CASSDGESSEAFF	TGTGCCAGCAGTGACGGCGAGAGCAGTGAAGCTTTCTTT
many	TRBJ2-3	TRBD2	TRBV11-2	CASSLGTSGGARTDTQYF	TGTGCCAGCAGCTTGGGGACTAGCGGGGGGGCCCGCACAGATACGCAGTATTTT
few	TRBJ2-5	.	TRBV6-1	CASSEVVGETQYF	TGTGCCAGCAGTGAGGTCGTAGGAGAGACCCAGTACTTC
.	TRBJ2-1	.	TRBV5-5	CASSTINGLAFTKAYNEQFF	TGTGCCAGCAGCACGATTAACGGGCTAGCCTTTACCAAGGCCTACAATGAGCAGTTCTTC
many	TRBJ2-1	TRBD2	TRBV30	CAWSKSGGPYNEQFF	TGTGCCTGGAGTAAGAGCGGGGGGCCTTACAATGAGCAGTTCTTC
.	TRBJ1-6	.	TRBV18	CASSSGAQINSPLHF	TGTGCCAGCTCATCCGGGGCCCAAATTAATTCACCCCTCCACTTT
.	TRBJ2-1	.	TRBV10-3	CAISVLANNEQFF	TGTGCCATCAGTGTGCTAGCCAACAATGAGCAGTTCTTC
many	TRBJ1-2	.	TRBV7-9	CASSPEGSYGYTF	TGTGCCAGCAGCCCGGAGGGGAGCTATGGCTACACCTTC
.	TRBJ1-5	TRBD1	TRBV12-3/TRBV12-4	CAGGGGTGINQPQHF	TGTGCCGGGGGGGGGGGGACAGGGATTAATCAGCCCCAGCATTTT
few	TRBJ1-2	.	TRBV27	CASSSTPLSGRYGYTF	TGTGCCAGCAGTTCGACTCCTCTTTCGGGAAGGTATGGCTACACCTTC
many	TRBJ2-3	.	TRBV12-3/TRBV12-4	CASSASAGADTQYF	TGTGCCAGCAGTGCCTCGGCCGGGGCAGATACGCAGTATTTT
.	TRBJ2-7	TRBD1	TRBV9	CASSVEGTGGSYEQYF	TGTGCCAGCAGCGTAGAAGGGACAGGGGGCTCCTACGAGCAGTACTTC
few	TRBJ1-6	.	TRBV7-9	CASSLEGNQNLHF	TGTGCCAGCAGCTTAGAGGGTAACCAAAACCTCCACTTT
.	TRBJ2-6	.	TRBV5-5	CASSSTRGQTGANVLTF	TGTGCCAGCAGCTCGACAAGAGGACAGACCGGGGCCAACGTCCTGACTTTC
few	TRBJ2-1	.	TRBV20-1	CSASGVTYNEQFF	TGCAGTGCTAGCGGGGTGACCTACAATGAGCAGTTCTTC
many	TRBJ2-3	TRBD2	TRBV3-1	CASSQESGGAVDTQYF	TGTGCCAGCAGCCAAGAGAGCGGGGGGGCCGTAGATACGCAGTATTTT
.	TRBJ2-2	.	TRBV5-5	CASSLLITSGELFF	TGTGCCAGCAGCTTGTTAATAACATCCGGGGAGCTGTTTTTT
few	TRBJ1-4	.	TRBV20-1	CSAEWGPGEKLFF	TGCAGTGCAGAGTGGGGCCCGGGAGAAAAACTGTTTTTT
many	TRBJ2-1	TRBD2	TRBV28	CASRTSDWSYNEQFF	TGTGCCAGCAGGACTAGCGATTGGTCCTACAATGAGCAGTTCTTC
.	TRBJ1-2	.	TRBV20-1	CSARPGNLYGYTF	TGCAGTGCTAGACCGGGGAACCTCTATGGCTACACCTTC
many	TRBJ1-6	.	TRBV27	CASSLNPDSNSPLHF	TGTGCCAGCAGTCTCAACCCGGACAGTAACTCGCCCCTCCACTTT
.	TRBJ2-7	TRBD1	TRBV28	CASSPLRQGYEQYF	TGTGCCAGCAGTCCATTGAGACAGGGTTACGAGCAGTACTTC
.	TRBJ2-2	.	TRBV11-2	CASTLRAGPPDTGELLF	TGTGCCAGCACCTTAAGGGCGGGCCCCCCGGACACCGGGGAGCTGCTTTTT
many	TRBJ1-3	.	TRBV28	CASRTPGLVNTIYF	TGTGCCAGCAGAACCCCGGGACTAGTAAACACCATATATTTT
many	TRBJ1-4	.	TRBV12-3/TRBV12-4	CASSFDEKLFF	TGTGCCAGCAGTTTTGATGAAAAACTGTTTTTT
many	TRBJ2-7	.	TRBV7-9	CASTLGGGSSYEQYF	TGTGCCAGCACCCTTGGAGGGGGTAGCTCCTACGAGCAGTACTTC
few	TRBJ2-1	TRBD2	TRBV7-3	CASSPSRGWSYNEQFF	TGTGCCAGCAGCCCCTCGCGGGGGTGGTCCTACAATGAGCAGTTCTTC
few	TRBJ2-3	TRBD1	TRBV20-1	CSARPGVQGADTQYF	TGCAGTGCTAGACCGGGGGTACAGGGGGCAGATACGCAGTATTTT